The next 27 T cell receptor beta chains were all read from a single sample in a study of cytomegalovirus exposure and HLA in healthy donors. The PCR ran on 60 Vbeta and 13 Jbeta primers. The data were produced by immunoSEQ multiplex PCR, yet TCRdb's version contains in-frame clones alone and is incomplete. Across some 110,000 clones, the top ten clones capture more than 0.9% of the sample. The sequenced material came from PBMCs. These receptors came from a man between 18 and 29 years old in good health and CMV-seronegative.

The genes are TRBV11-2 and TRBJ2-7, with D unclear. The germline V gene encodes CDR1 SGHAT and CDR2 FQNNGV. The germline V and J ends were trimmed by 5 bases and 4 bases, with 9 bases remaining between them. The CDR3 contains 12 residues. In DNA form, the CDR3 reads TGTGCCAGCAGCAAATCCCCATACGAGCAGTACTTC. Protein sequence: CASSKSPYEQYF.

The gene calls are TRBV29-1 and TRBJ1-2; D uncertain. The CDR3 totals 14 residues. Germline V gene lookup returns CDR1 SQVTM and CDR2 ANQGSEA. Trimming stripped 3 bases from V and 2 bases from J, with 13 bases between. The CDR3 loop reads CSVDAREENYGYTF. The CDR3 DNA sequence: TGCAGCGTTGACGCCCGGGAGGAGAACTATGGCTACACCTTC.

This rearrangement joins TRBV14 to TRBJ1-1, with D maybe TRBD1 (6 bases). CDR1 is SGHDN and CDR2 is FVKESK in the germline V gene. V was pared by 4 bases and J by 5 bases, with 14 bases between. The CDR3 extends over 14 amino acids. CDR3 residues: CASSRGGLETEAFF. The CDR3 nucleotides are TGTGCCAGCAGCCGGGGGGGGCTGGAAACTGAAGCTTTCTTT.

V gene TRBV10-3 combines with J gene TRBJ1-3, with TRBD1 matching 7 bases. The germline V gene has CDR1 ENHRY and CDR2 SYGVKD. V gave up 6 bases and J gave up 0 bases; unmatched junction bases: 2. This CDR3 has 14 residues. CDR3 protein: CAISSGGSGNTIYF. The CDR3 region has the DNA TGTGCCATCAGCTCAGGGGGCTCTGGAAACACCATATATTTT.

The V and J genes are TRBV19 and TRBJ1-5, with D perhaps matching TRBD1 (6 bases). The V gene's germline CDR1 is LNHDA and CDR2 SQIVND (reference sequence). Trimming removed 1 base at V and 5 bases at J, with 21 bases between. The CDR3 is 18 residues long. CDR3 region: CASSIVPRDTPRHQPQHF. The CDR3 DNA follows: TGTGCCAGTAGTATAGTACCCAGGGACACCCCCCGCCATCAGCCCCAGCATTTT.

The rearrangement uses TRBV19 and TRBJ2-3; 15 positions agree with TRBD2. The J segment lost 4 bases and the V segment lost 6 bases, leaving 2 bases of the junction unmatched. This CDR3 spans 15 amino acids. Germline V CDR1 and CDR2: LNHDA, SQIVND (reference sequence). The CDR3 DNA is TGTGCCAGTAGGCGGACTAGCGGGGGGGCAGATACGCAGTATTTT. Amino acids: CASRRTSGGADTQYF.

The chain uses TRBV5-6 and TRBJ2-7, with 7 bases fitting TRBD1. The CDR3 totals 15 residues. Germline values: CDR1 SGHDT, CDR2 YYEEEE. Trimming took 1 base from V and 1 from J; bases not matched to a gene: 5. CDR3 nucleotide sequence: TGTGCCAGCAGCTTGTATCCGACAGGGTCCTACGAGCAGTACTTC. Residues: CASSLYPTGSYEQYF.

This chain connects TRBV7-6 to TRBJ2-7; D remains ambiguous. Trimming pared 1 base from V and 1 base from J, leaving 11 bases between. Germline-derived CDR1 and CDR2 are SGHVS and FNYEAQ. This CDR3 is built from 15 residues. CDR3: CASSLEQASSYEQYF. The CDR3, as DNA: TGTGCCAGCAGCTTAGAGCAGGCCTCTTCCTACGAGCAGTACTTC. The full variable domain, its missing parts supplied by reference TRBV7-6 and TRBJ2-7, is GAGVSQSPRYKVTKRGQDVALRCDPISGHVSLYWYRQALGQGPEFLTYFNYEAQQDKSGLPNDRFSAERPEGSISTLTIQRTEQRDSAMYRCASSLEQASSYEQYFGPGTRLTVT.

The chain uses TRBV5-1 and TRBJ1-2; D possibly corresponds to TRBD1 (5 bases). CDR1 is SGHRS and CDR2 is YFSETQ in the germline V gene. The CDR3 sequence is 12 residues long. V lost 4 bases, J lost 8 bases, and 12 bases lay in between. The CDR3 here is CASSAGGVGYTF. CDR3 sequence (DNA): TGCGCCAGCAGCGCGGGAGGGGTCGGCTACACCTTC.

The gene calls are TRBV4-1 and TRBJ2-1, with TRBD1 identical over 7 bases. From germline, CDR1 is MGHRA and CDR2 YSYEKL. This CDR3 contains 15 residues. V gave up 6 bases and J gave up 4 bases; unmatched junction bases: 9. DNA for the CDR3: TGCGCCAGCAGGGTACAGGGGCTACAATACAATGAGCAGTTCTTC. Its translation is CASRVQGLQYNEQFF.

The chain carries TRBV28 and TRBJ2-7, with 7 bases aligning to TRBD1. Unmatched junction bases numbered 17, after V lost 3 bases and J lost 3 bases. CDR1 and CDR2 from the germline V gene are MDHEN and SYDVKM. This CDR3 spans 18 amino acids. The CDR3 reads CASSFPRQGTNLHYEQYF. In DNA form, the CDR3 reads TGTGCCAGCAGTTTCCCCAGACAGGGTACGAATTTGCACTACGAGCAGTACTTC.

The CDR3 spells CASSVRGESTEAFF. As DNA, the CDR3 is TGTGCCAGCAGCGTTCGGGGGGAGAGCACTGAAGCTTTCTTT. The chain employs TRBV6-5 and TRBJ1-1, with a weak D call TRBD1 (5 bases). The CDR3 has 14 residues. Looked up from germline, CDR1 is MNHEY and CDR2 is SVGAGI. V lost 6 bases and J 4 bases, leaving 15 bases between the germline ends.

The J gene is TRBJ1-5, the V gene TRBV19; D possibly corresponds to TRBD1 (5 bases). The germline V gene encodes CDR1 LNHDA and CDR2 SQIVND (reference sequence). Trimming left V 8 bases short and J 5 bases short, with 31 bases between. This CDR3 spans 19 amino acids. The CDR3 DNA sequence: TGTGCCAGTGGACGGATCGGGGGTCTGGGTGGGTTGGGCGATCAGCCCCAGCATTTT. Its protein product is CASGRIGGLGGLGDQPQHF.

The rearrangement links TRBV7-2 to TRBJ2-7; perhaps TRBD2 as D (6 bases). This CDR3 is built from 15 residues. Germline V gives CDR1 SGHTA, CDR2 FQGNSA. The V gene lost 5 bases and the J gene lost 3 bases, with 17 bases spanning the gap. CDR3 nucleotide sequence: TGTGCCAGCAGCATAAGGACTCGGGGGAGCTACGAGCAGTACTTC. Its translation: CASSIRTRGSYEQYF.

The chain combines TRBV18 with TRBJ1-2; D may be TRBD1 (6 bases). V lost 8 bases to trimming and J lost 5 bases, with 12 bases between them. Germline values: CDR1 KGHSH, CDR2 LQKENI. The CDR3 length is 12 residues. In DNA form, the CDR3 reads TGTGCCAGCGAACAGGGCGAATATGGCTACACCTTC. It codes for CASEQGEYGYTF.

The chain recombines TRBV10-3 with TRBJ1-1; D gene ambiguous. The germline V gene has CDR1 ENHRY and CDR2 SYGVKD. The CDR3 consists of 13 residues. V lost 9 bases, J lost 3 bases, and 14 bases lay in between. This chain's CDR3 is CAINAEWHTEAFF. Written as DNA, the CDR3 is TGTGCCATTAATGCGGAGTGGCACACTGAAGCTTTCTTT.

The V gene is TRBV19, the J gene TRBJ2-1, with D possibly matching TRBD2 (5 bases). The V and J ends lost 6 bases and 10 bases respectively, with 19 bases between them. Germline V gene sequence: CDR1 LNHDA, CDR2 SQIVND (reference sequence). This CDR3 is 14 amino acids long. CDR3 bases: TGTGCCAGTAGGGCTAAAGAGGGAACGAGAGAGCAGTTCTTC. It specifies CASRAKEGTREQFF.

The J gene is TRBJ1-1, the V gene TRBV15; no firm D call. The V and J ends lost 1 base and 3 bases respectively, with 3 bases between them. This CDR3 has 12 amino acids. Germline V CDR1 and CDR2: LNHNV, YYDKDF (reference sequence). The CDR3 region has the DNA TGTGCCACCAGCAGAGTCTACACTGAAGCTTTCTTT. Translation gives CATSRVYTEAFF. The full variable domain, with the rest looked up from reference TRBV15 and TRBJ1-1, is DAMVIQNPRYQVTQFGKPVTLSCSQTLNHNVMYWYQQKSSQAPKLLFHYYDKDFNNEADTPDNFQSRRPNTSFCFLDIRSPGLGDTAMYLCATSRVYTEAFFGQGTRLTVV.

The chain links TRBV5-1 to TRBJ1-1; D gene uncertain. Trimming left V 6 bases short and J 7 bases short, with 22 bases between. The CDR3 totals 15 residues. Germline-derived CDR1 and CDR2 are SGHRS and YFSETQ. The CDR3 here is CASTLGGGEQVEAFF. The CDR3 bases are TGCGCCAGCACCTTAGGCGGCGGGGAGCAAGTTGAAGCTTTCTTT.

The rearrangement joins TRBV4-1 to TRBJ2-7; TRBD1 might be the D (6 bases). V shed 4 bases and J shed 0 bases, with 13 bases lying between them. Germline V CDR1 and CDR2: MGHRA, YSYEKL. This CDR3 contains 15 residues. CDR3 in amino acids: CASSRSDRSSYEQYF. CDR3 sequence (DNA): TGCGCCAGCAGCCGATCGGACAGATCCTCCTACGAGCAGTACTTC.

CDR3 loop: CSVERTADNEQFF. DNA for the CDR3: TGCAGCGTTGAACGGACAGCTGACAATGAGCAGTTCTTC. The V and J genes are TRBV29-1 and TRBJ2-1; the D gene is possibly TRBD1 (6 bases). Trimming removed 2 bases at V and 5 bases at J, with 10 bases between. This CDR3 contains 13 residues. Germline CDR1 is SQVTM and CDR2 is ANQGSEA.

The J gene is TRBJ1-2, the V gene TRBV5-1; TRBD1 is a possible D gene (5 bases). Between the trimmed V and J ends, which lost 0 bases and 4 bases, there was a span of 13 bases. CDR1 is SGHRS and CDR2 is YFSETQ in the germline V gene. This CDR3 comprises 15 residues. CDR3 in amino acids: CASSLGGGNPYGYTF. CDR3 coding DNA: TGCGCCAGCAGCTTGGGGGGCGGAAACCCCTATGGCTACACCTTC.

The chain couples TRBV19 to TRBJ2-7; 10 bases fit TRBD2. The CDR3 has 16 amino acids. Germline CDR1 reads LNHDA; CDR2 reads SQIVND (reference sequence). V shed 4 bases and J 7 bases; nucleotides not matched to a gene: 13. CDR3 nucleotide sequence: TGTGCCAGTAGTAGCCTCTCTAGCGGGAGCTCCCGGGAGCAGTACTTC. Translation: CASSSLSSGSSREQYF. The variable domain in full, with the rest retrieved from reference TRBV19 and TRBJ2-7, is DGGITQSPKYLFRKEGQNVTLSCEQNLNHDAMYWYRQDPGQGLRLIYYSQIVNDFQKGDIAEGYSVSREKKESFPLTVTSAQKNPTAFYLCASSSLSSGSSREQYFGPGTRLTVT.

CDR3 bases: TGTGCCAGCAGTTTATTGCTAGCGGGGTCCACCGGGGAGCTGTTTTTT. Encoded protein: CASSLLLAGSTGELFF. V usage is TRBV6-5 and J usage is TRBJ2-2, with TRBD2 matching 9 bases. V trimming: 4 bases; J trimming: 4 bases; junction bases outside the gene matches: 7. Germline V gene data show CDR1 as MNHEY and CDR2 as SVGAGI. The CDR3 has 16 amino acids.

The CDR3 is CAASSRDSFLNTEAFF. The CDR3 DNA reads TGTGCCGCTTCCTCTCGGGACAGCTTCCTGAACACTGAAGCTTTCTTT. This sequence joins TRBV19 and TRBJ1-1, with 7 positions matching TRBD1. The CDR3 totals 16 residues. Germline V gene lookup returns CDR1 LNHDA and CDR2 SQIVND (reference sequence). V lost 11 bases, J lost 0 bases, and 15 bases stayed unmatched. Looking up the rest from reference TRBV19 and TRBJ1-1 gives the full variable domain: DGGITQSPKYLFRKEGQNVTLSCEQNLNHDAMYWYRQDPGQGLRLIYYSQIVNDFQKGDIAEGYSVSREKKESFPLTVTSAQKNPTAFYLCAASSRDSFLNTEAFFGQGTRLTVV.

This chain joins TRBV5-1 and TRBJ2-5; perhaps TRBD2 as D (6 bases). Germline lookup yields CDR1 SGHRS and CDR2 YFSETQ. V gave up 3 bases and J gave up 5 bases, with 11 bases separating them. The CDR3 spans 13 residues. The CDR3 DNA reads TGCGCCAGCAGCTGGGACTCTATCGAGACCCAGTACTTC. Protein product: CASSWDSIETQYF.

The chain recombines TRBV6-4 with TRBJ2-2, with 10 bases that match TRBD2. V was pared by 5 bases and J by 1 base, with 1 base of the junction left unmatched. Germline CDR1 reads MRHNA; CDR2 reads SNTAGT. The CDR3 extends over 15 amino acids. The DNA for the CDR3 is TGTGCCAGCAGTCGGACTAGCGGGAACACCGGGGAGCTGTTTTTT. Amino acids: CASSRTSGNTGELFF.